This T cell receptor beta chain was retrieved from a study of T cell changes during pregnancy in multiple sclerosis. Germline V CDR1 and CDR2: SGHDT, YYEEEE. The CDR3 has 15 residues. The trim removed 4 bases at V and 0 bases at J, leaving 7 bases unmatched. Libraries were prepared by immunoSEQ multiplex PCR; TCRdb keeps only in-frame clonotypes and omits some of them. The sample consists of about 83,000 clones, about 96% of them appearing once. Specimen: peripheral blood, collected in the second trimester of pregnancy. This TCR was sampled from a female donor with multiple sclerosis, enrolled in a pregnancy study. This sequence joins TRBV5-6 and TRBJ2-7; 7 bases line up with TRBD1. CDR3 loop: CASSRQGIFSYEQYF. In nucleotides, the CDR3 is TGTGCCAGCAGCCGACAGGGTATCTTCTCCTACGAGCAGTACTTC.